This passage covers 15 T cell receptor beta chains from one sample sequenced in a study of T cells in localized non-small cell lung cancer. Clones were sequenced by immunoSEQ multiplex PCR, and TCRdb holds only the in-frame ones, with some missing. The sample lists roughly 21,000 clones; 90% were seen once. The source was peripheral blood, collected before any cancer treatment. All receptors derive from a woman aged 35-75 years with stage I lung adenocarcinoma.

V and J are TRBV30 and TRBJ1-4, with a tentative D call TRBD1 (5 bases). Per germline, CDR1 GTSNPN and CDR2 SVGIG (reference sequence). V dropped 5 bases and J dropped 8 bases, with 12 bases sitting between them. The CDR3 contains 12 residues. CDR3 bases: TGTGCCTGGGAGGCCAGGGAGGAAAAACTGTTTTTT. Protein sequence: CAWEAREEKLFF.

J is TRBJ1-1 and V is TRBV5-8, with D hard to call. The CDR3 sequence is 11 residues long. V was trimmed by 0 bases and J by 5 bases, leaving 2 bases between them. Germline V gene data show CDR1 as SGHTS and CDR2 as YDEGEE. Here the CDR3 reads CASSLGTEAFF. Written as DNA, the CDR3 is TGTGCCAGCAGCTTGGGGACTGAAGCTTTCTTT.

CDR3 nucleotides: TGTGCCTGGGCGGGCGGCCTCACCTATGGCTACACCTTC. Translating gives CAWAGGLTYGYTF. The genes are TRBV30 and TRBJ1-2; D is unresolved. CDR1 is GTSNPN and CDR2 is SVGIG in the germline V gene (reference sequence). V was cut by 5 bases and J by 4 bases, with 14 bases left in between. CDR3 length: 13 residues.

J is TRBJ2-1 and V is TRBV7-3; D not resolved. V was shortened by 1 base and J by 6 bases, with 7 bases between the two germline ends. The CDR3 has 13 residues. From germline, CDR1 is SGHTA and CDR2 FQGTGA. The CDR3 sequence: CASSLMGPNEQFF. The DNA for the CDR3 is TGTGCCAGCAGCTTAATGGGCCCCAATGAGCAGTTCTTC.

The chain couples TRBV19 to TRBJ1-1; TRBD1 might be the D (5 bases). This CDR3 contains 15 residues. Trimming removed 6 bases at V and 0 bases at J, with 14 bases between. Germline V gene lookup returns CDR1 LNHDA and CDR2 SQIVND (reference sequence). Written as DNA, the CDR3 is TGTGCCAGTAGCACTTTTTTGGGGGTGAACACTGAAGCTTTCTTT. This codes for CASSTFLGVNTEAFF.

This clone was counted once. V is TRBV14 and J is TRBJ1-1, with TRBD1 matching 9 bases. With 6 bases clipped from V and 0 bases from J, the junction kept 8 bases outside the gene matches. There are 16 residues in the CDR3. From germline, CDR1 is SGHDN and CDR2 FVKESK. CDR3 amino acids: CASRIYTGGLNTEAFF. CDR3 DNA sequence: TGTGCCAGCAGGATATATACAGGGGGCTTGAACACTGAAGCTTTCTTT.

The J gene is TRBJ1-5, the V gene TRBV6-6, with D perhaps TRBD1 (5 bases). Germline-derived CDR1 and CDR2 are MNHNY and SVGAGI (reference sequence). CDR3 length equals 16 residues. The V end lost 5 bases, the J end lost 0 bases, and 14 bases lay between the germline ends. The CDR3 spells CASSRLTAYSNQPQHF. CDR3 coding DNA: TGTGCCAGCAGTCGTTTGACAGCCTATAGCAATCAGCCCCAGCATTTT.

This chain uses TRBV11-3 with TRBJ2-5; D call uncertain. The CDR3 sequence is 12 residues long. Germline-derived CDR1 and CDR2 are SGHNT and YENEEA. The ends were cut back, 0 bases at V and 5 bases at J, with 4 bases in the middle. CDR3 loop: CASSLEVETQYF. The CDR3 DNA sequence: TGTGCCAGCAGCTTAGAGGTGGAGACCCAGTACTTC.

This chain uses TRBV6-5 with TRBJ1-2; tentatively, D is TRBD1 (5 bases). Germline V CDR1 and CDR2: MNHEY, SVGAGI. Trimming left V 5 bases short and J 0 bases short, with 7 bases between. The CDR3 is made up of 13 amino acids. CDR3 DNA: TGTGCCAGCAGTAGACAGACTAACTATGGCTACACCTTC. This encodes CASSRQTNYGYTF.

Written as DNA, the CDR3 is TGTGCCAGCAGCTTGATTTATTCGAAGAAGTGGTACGAGCAGTACTTC. Translation: CASSLIYSKKWYEQYF. This chain links TRBV7-2 with TRBJ2-5; no definite D call. The DNA end favors TRBJ2-7, so the J call may be wrong. The germline V gene encodes CDR1 SGHTA and CDR2 FQGNSA. The CDR3 has 16 residues.

This chain joins TRBV18 and TRBJ2-7; 7 positions match TRBD2. Germline-derived CDR1 and CDR2 are KGHSH and LQKENI. The CDR3 contains 16 residues. Germline trimming cut 0 bases from V and 6 bases from J; bases unmatched to any gene: 11. CDR3: CASSPPRGGPISEQYF. In DNA, the CDR3 is TGTGCCAGCTCACCACCGAGGGGAGGGCCTATAAGCGAGCAGTACTTC.

The chain employs TRBV5-4 and TRBJ1-6; TRBD1 matches at 7 bases. The trim removed 4 bases at V and 5 bases at J, leaving 3 bases unmatched. The germline gives CDR1 SGHNT, CDR2 YYREEE (reference sequence). The CDR3 sequence is 14 residues long. The CDR3 sequence is CASSVDRDNSPLHF. As DNA, the CDR3 is TGTGCCAGCAGCGTAGACAGGGATAATTCACCCCTCCACTTT. Full variable domain (outside the CDR3, taken from reference TRBV5-4 and TRBJ1-6): ETGVTQSPTHLIKTRGQQVTLRCSSQSGHNTVSWYQQALGQGPQFIFQYYREEENGRGNFPPRFSGLQFPNYSSELNVNALELDDSALYLCASSVDRDNSPLHFGNGTRLTVT.

CDR3 residues: CASSRREGSPYEQYF. The DNA of the CDR3 is TGCGCCAGCAGCCGGCGGGAGGGTAGTCCCTACGAGCAGTACTTC. The genes are TRBV4-3 and TRBJ2-7, with 9 positions matching TRBD2. Germline trimming cut 4 bases from V and 2 bases from J; bases unmatched to any gene: 6. CDR1 LGHNA and CDR2 YSLEER come from the germline V gene. CDR3 length: 15 residues.

The J gene is TRBJ2-3, the V gene TRBV14; D is unresolved. V gave up 5 bases and J gave up 2 bases, with 8 bases separating them. Germline V lookup: CDR1 SGHDN, CDR2 FVKESK. CDR3 length equals 13 residues. The CDR3 reads CASSSQVTDTQYF. The CDR3 DNA follows: TGTGCCAGCAGCTCCCAAGTCACAGATACGCAGTATTTT.

This clone was seen a handful of times. The chain combines TRBV5-6 with TRBJ1-1; D call uncertain. Looked up from germline, CDR1 is SGHDT and CDR2 is YYEEEE. V dropped 0 bases and J dropped 8 bases, with 14 bases sitting between them. This CDR3 region has 14 residues. The CDR3 DNA sequence: TGTGCCAGCAGCTTGGGCTCCGGAGCGGTAGAAGCTTTCTTT. It translates to CASSLGSGAVEAFF. Full variable domain (remainder filled in from reference TRBV5-6 and TRBJ1-1): DAGVTQSPTHLIKTRGQQVTLRCSPKSGHDTVSWYQQALGQGPQFIFQYYEEEERQRGNFPDRFSGHQFPNYSSELNVNALLLGDSALYLCASSLGSGAVEAFFGQGTRLTVV.